A single TCR beta chain is shown here with its context. The data are from a study of blood T cell repertoires in COVID-19. Study-level background: Samples came from the United States, Italy and Spain, spanning acute and convalescent COVID-19. The analysed material was cDNA or gDNA that came from T cells, B-cell-depleted T cells, or PBMCs.

Enrolled through a virtual design, the participants were between about 18 and 100 years of age and came from 24 US areas. In the authors' workflow: Counts of nucleated cells, estimated from reference gene primer amplification, were obtained. Profiling relied on immunoSEQ multiplex PCR, and the TCRdb table lists in-frame clones only, not all of them. V, J and clone size reflect that table, while D and trimming were determined from the DNA. This table holds roughly 130,000 clones, roughly 80% found once. Germline assignment: CDR1 LNHDA and CDR2 SQIVND (reference sequence). With 5 bases clipped from V and 3 bases from J, the junction kept 10 bases outside the gene matches. This CDR3 comprises 17 residues.

This TCR came from a middle-aged man with acute COVID-19. The gene calls are TRBV19 and TRBJ2-2; TRBD1 matches at 9 bases. Sequencing was carried out using PBMCs or T cells enriched from blood (not recorded which). CDR3 region: CASSAEWRTGDTGELFF. In DNA form, the CDR3 reads TGTGCCAGTAGTGCAGAGTGGAGGACAGGGGACACCGGGGAGCTGTTTTTT.